This T cell receptor (beta chain) was retrieved from a study of T cell changes during pregnancy in multiple sclerosis. TCRdb's table, derived via immunoSEQ multiplex PCR, lists solely in-frame clones and lacks some. Here the sample spans 64,000 or so clones, almost 97% being singletons. Losses at the gene ends were 5 bases for V and 1 base for J; bases not matched to a gene: 7. This CDR3 is built from 16 residues. CDR1 and CDR2 from the germline V gene are SEHNR and FQNEAQ (reference sequence). The clonotype originates from a female donor with multiple sclerosis, enrolled in a pregnancy study. The rearrangement uses TRBV7-9 and TRBJ2-7, with 11 nucleotides matching TRBD1. Sequences were derived from CD8+ T cells from peripheral blood mononuclear cells, sampled after pregnancy. The CDR3 DNA reads as TGTGCCAGCAGCCGAGCCGGGACAGGGGGTTCCTACGAGCAGTACTTC. Protein product: CASSRAGTGGSYEQYF.